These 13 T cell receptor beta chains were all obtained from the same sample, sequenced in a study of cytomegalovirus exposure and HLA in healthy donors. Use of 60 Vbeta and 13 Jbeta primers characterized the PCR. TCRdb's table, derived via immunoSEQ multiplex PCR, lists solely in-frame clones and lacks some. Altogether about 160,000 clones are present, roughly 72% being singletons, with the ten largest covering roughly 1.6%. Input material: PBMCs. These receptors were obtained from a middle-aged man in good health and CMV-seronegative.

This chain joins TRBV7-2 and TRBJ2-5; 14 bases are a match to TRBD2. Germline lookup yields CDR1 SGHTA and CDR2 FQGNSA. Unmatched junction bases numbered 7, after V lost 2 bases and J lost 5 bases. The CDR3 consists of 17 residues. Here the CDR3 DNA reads TGTGCCAGCAGCTTACCCCGACTAGCGGGAGGGGGTGAGACCCAGTACTTC. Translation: CASSLPRLAGGGETQYF.

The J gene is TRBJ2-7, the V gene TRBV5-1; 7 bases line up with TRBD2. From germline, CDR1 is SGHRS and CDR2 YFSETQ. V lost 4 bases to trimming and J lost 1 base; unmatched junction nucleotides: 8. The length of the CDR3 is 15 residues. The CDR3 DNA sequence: TGCGCCAGCAGCCCGAGCGCGGGGGATTCCTACGAGCAGTACTTC. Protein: CASSPSAGDSYEQYF.

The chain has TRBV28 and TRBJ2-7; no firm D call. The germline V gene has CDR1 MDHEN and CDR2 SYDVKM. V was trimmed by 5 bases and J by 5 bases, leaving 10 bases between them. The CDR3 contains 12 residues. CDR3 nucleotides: TGTGCCAGCAGTGGCCTTCCCCACGAGCAGTACTTC. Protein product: CASSGLPHEQYF.

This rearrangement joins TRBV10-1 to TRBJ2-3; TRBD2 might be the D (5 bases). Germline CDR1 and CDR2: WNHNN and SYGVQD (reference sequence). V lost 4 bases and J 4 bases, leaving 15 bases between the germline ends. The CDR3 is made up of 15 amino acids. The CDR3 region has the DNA TGCGCCAGCAGTGCCGGACTGTATACTGCAGATACGCAGTATTTT. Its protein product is CASSAGLYTADTQYF.

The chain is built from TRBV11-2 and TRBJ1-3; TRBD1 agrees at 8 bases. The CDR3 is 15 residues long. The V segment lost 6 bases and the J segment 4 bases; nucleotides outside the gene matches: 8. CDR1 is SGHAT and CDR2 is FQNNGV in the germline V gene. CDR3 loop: CASRPTGTGGNTIYF. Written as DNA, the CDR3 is TGTGCCAGCAGACCTACCGGGACAGGAGGAAACACCATATATTTT.

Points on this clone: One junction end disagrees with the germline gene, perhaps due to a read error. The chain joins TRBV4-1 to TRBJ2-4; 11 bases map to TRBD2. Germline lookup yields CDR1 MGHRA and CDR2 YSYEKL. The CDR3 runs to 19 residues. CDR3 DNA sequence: TGCGCCAGCAGCCAAGAATCAGGGACTAGCGGCGGGGCCAAAAACAGTCAGTACTTC. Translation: CASSQESGTSGGAKNSQYF.

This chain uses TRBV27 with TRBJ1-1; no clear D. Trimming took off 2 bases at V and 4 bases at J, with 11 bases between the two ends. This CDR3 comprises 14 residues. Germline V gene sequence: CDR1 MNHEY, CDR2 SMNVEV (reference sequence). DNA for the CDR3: TGTGCCAGCAGTTTAGGAGTGGTGGGCACTGAAGCTTTCTTT. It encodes CASSLGVVGTEAFF.

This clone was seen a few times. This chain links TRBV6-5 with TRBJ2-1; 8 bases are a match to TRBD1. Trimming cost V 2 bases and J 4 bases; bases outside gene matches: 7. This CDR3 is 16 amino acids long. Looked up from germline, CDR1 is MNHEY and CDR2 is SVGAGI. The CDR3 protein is CASSYARTGRYNEQFF. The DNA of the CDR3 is TGTGCCAGCAGTTACGCTAGGACAGGGAGGTACAATGAGCAGTTCTTC.

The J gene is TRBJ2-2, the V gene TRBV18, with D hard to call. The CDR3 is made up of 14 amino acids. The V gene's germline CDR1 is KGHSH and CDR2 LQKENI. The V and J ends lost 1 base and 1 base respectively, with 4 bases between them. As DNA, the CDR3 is TGTGCCAGCTCACCACAGAGGAACACCGGGGAGCTGTTTTTT. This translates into CASSPQRNTGELFF.

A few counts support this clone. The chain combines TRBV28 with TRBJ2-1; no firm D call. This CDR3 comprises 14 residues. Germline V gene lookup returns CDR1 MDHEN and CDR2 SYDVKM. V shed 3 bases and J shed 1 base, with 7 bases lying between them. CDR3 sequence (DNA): TGTGCCAGCAGTTTCCCGGGTTCCTACAATGAGCAGTTCTTC. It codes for CASSFPGSYNEQFF.

The CDR3 is CASSYRGPTGELFF. In nucleotides, the CDR3 is TGCGCCAGCAGCTACAGGGGACCGACCGGGGAGCTGTTTTTT. J is TRBJ2-2 and V is TRBV5-1, with 7 bases that match TRBD1. With V trimmed by 3 bases and J by 5 bases, 4 bases remained unmatched. The CDR3 has 14 residues. Germline values: CDR1 SGHRS, CDR2 YFSETQ.

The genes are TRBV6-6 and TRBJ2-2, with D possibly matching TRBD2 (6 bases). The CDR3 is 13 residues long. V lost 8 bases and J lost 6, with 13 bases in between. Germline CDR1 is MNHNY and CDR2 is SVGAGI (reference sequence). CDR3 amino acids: CASQSSDAGELFF. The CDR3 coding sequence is TGTGCCAGCCAGTCTAGCGATGCCGGGGAGCTGTTTTTT.

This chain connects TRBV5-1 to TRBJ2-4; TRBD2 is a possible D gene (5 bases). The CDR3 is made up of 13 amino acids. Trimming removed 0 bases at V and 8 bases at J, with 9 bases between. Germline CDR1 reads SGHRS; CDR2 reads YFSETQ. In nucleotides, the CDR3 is TGCGCCAGCAGCTTGGGATTCGGGGACATTCAGTACTTC. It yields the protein CASSLGFGDIQYF.